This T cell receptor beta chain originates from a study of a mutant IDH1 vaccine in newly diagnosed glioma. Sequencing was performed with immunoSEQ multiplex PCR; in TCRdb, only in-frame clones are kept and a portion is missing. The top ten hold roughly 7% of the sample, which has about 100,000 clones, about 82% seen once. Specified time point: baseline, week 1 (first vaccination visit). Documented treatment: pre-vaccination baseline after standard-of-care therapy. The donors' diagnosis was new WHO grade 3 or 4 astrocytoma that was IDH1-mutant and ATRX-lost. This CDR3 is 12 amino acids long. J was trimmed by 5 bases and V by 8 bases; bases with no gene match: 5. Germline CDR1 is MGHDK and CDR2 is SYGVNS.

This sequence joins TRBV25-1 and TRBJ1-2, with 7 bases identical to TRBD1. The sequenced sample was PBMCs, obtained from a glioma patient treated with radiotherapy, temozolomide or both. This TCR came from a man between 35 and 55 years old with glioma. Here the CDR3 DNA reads TGTGCCAGCGGCGGGACAGAATATGGCTACACCTTC. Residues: CASGGTEYGYTF.